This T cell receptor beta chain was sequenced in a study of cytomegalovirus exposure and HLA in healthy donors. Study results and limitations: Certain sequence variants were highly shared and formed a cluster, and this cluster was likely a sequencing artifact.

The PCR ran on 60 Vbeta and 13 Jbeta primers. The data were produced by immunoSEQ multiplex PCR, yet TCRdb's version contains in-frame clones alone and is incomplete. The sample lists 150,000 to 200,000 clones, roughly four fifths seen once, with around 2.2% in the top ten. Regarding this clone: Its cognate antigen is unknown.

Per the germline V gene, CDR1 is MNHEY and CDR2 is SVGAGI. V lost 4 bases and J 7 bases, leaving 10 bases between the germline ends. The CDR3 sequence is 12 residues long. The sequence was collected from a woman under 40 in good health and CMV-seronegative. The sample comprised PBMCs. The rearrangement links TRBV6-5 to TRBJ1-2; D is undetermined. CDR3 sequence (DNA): TGTGCCAGCAGTTCCGGGAACGGTGGCTACACCTTC. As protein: CASSSGNGGYTF.